These 29 T cell receptor beta chains were sequenced from one sample in a study of human T cells and chemical hapten exposure. The time point was: patch test 2, 6 weeks after DPC sensitization. Treatment defined: therapeutic diphenylcyclopropenone sensitization with weekly scalp DPC. Via MiXCR, TCRdb re-called the RACE reads, giving one row per CDR3 protein. The data show under 450,000 distinct CDR3 sequences, about 6% seen once. Sample: whole blood, taken in connection with sensitization to the hapten diphenylcyclopropenone (DPC). Receptors originate from a woman aged 18-29 years with alopecia areata. Some clones in this sample may be carry-over from other donors' samples.

This clonotype was seen many times. V usage is TRBV6-1 and J usage is TRBJ2-1, with D tentatively TRBD1 (6 bases). Germline-derived CDR1 and CDR2 are MNHNS and SASEGT. Trimming removed 10 bases from V and 6 bases from J, with 25 bases in between. CDR3 length: 16 residues. The CDR3 sequence is CATQVFRTAGFNEQFF. The CDR3 DNA is TGTGCCACCCAGGTTTTTAGGACAGCCGGATTCAATGAGCAGTTCTTC.

This clonotype was seen repeatedly, ten times or more. The chain employs TRBV18 and TRBJ2-3; D is unclear. V lost 4 bases and J 10 bases, leaving 21 bases between the germline ends. The CDR3 runs 15 residues. Per germline, CDR1 KGHSH and CDR2 LQKENI. Here the CDR3 reads CASSLSGPAVDSQYF. The DNA of the CDR3 is TGTGCCAGCTCACTGTCTGGCCCAGCCGTTGATTCGCAGTATTTT. The entire variable domain, with the rest obtained from reference TRBV18 and TRBJ2-3, is as follows: NAGVMQNPRHLVRRRGQEARLRCSPMKGHSHVYWYRQLPEEGLKFMVYLQKENIIDESGMPKERFSAEFPKEGPSILRIQQVVRGDSAAYFCASSLSGPAVDSQYFGPGTRLTVL.

This clonotype was seen ten or more times. The rearrangement joins TRBV20-1 to TRBJ1-2; D call uncertain. Germline V gives CDR1 DFQATT, CDR2 SNEGSKA (reference sequence). CDR3 length: 14 amino acids. V lost 6 bases, J lost 7 bases, and 21 bases lay in between. CDR3 sequence (DNA): TGCAGTGCCGGAGGAGCTGCTGACTTGGGTGGCTACACCTTC. Translating gives CSAGGAADLGGYTF.

V and J are TRBV7-3 and TRBJ1-4; D may be TRBD1 (5 bases). The germline gives CDR1 SGHTA, CDR2 FQGTGA. V was shortened by 3 bases and J by 12 bases, with 14 bases between the two germline ends. The CDR3 is made up of 13 amino acids. The CDR3 coding sequence is TGTGCCAGCAGCTTCAGGGCGGGGGAAGAACTGTTTTTT. Translation: CASSFRAGEELFF.

This clonotype was recorded a few times. A junction boundary mismatches the germline segment, possibly from a read error. V and J are TRBV7-2 and TRBJ2-3; D ambiguous. This CDR3 spans 14 amino acids. Germline lookup yields CDR1 SGHTA and CDR2 FQGNSA. CDR3: CASRLATALDTQYF. The CDR3 DNA reads TGTGCCAGCAGATTAGCTACCGCATTGGATACGCAGTATTTT.

This clonotype was observed a handful of times. The chain joins TRBV4-1 to TRBJ2-7; D is unresolved. V gave up 0 bases and J gave up 6 bases, with 18 bases separating them. Germline V gives CDR1 MGHRA, CDR2 YSYEKL. This CDR3 is 16 amino acids long. The CDR3 sequence is CASSQDVNGRLPEQYF. In DNA form, the CDR3 reads TGCGCCAGCAGCCAAGATGTCAACGGGCGCTTGCCCGAGCAGTACTTC.

This clonotype was seen ten or more times. V and J are TRBV20-1 and TRBJ2-2; TRBD2 agrees at 8 bases. Germline CDR1 DFQATT, CDR2 SNEGSKA (reference sequence). The CDR3 has 15 amino acids. The trim removed 3 bases at V and 1 base at J, leaving 4 bases unmatched. The CDR3 sequence: CSASPLAVNTGELFF. The DNA of the CDR3 is TGCAGTGCTAGTCCACTAGCGGTGAACACCGGGGAGCTGTTTTTT.

Many counts were recorded for this clonotype. The J gene is TRBJ1-3, the V gene TRBV12-3 or TRBV12-4; the D is unclear. The CDR3 is 16 residues long. Trimming took 5 bases from V and 0 from J, leaving 14 bases between them. CDR3 sequence (DNA): TGTGCCAGCAGTCGCGTGGGAGGGCCCTCTGGAAACACCATATATTTT. Protein: CASSRVGGPSGNTIYF.

This clonotype was observed at least ten times. The chain carries TRBV6-2 or TRBV6-3 and TRBJ1-4, with D possibly TRBD1 on 5 matching bases. CDR1 MNHEY and CDR2 SVGEGT come from the germline V gene. V was cut by 11 bases and J by 8 bases, with 12 bases left in between. The CDR3 spans 11 residues. CDR3: CAAGLGEKLFF. The CDR3 DNA reads as TGTGCCGCGGGACTTGGGGAAAAACTGTTTTTT.

This clonotype was counted at least ten times. The V call is TRBV4-2, the J call TRBJ1-5; D is possibly TRBD1 (6 bases). Trimming removed 0 bases at V and 5 bases at J, with 17 bases between. The germline V gene has CDR1 LGHNA and CDR2 YNFKEQ. This CDR3 comprises 17 residues. Here the CDR3 DNA reads TGTGCCAGCAGCCAAGACCCCCAGGGGTCGGTTGATCAGCCCCAGCATTTT. Protein sequence: CASSQDPQGSVDQPQHF.

This clonotype was seen a few times. The chain is built from TRBV14 and TRBJ2-7, with no clear D. From germline, CDR1 is SGHDN and CDR2 FVKESK. V lost 4 bases and J lost 0, with 7 bases in between. The CDR3 totals 13 residues. The CDR3 region is CASSPQSSYEQYF. Here the CDR3 DNA reads TGTGCCAGCAGCCCACAAAGCTCCTACGAGCAGTACTTC. The whole variable domain, filled in from reference TRBV14 and TRBJ2-7, reads EAGVTQFPSHSVIEKGQTVTLRCDPISGHDNLYWYRRVMGKEIKFLLHFVKESKQDESGMPNNRFLAERTGGTYSTLKVQPAELEDSGVYFCASSPQSSYEQYFGPGTRLTVT.

CDR3 sequence: CASSIGRGEDTQYF. Written as DNA, the CDR3 is TGCGCCAGCAGCATTGGCAGGGGGGAAGATACGCAGTATTTT. The chain carries TRBV5-1 and TRBJ2-3; possible D gene TRBD1, 7 bases. CDR3 size: 14 residues. V was trimmed by 4 bases and J by 5 bases, leaving 14 bases between them. Germline V gene sequence: CDR1 SGHRS, CDR2 YFSETQ.

The chain uses TRBV6-5 and TRBJ1-1, with D maybe TRBD1 (6 bases). CDR3 length: 15 amino acids. Trimming took off 0 bases at V and 1 base at J, with 9 bases between the two ends. CDR1 and CDR2 from the germline V gene are MNHEY and SVGAGI. CDR3 amino acids: CASSYSQTGNTEAFF. CDR3 in DNA: TGTGCCAGCAGTTACTCGCAGACAGGGAACACTGAAGCTTTCTTT.

A few counts support this clonotype. The V gene is TRBV11-2, the J gene TRBJ2-6; 12 bases line up with TRBD1. The V segment lost 6 bases and the J segment 0 bases; nucleotides outside the gene matches: 18. The CDR3 has 22 residues. In germline, CDR1 is SGHAT, CDR2 FQNNGV. The chain's CDR3 is CASRSFRDRGRSEFSGANVLTF. The CDR3 coding sequence is TGTGCCAGCAGGTCGTTCCGGGACAGGGGGCGTTCAGAGTTCTCTGGGGCCAACGTCCTGACTTTC.

This clonotype was counted many times. The rearrangement uses TRBV28 and TRBJ1-2, with D tentatively TRBD1 (5 bases). Germline V gene data show CDR1 as MDHEN and CDR2 as SYDVKM. V was pared by 2 bases and J by 1 base, with 14 bases between. This CDR3 has 16 residues. CDR3 protein: CASSLGAGTVNYGYTF. CDR3 bases: TGTGCCAGCAGTTTAGGTGCAGGGACCGTTAACTATGGCTACACCTTC.

This clonotype was seen a handful of times. V and J are TRBV4-2 and TRBJ2-3; 8 bases match TRBD2. Germline-derived CDR1 and CDR2 are LGHNA and YNFKEQ. The CDR3 covers 17 residues. V lost 0 bases to trimming and J lost 4 bases; unmatched junction nucleotides: 9. CDR3 amino acids: CASSQEVAGGGSDTQYF. The CDR3 nucleotides are TGTGCCAGCAGCCAAGAGGTGGCGGGGGGAGGTTCAGATACGCAGTATTTT.

The gene calls are TRBV6-6 and TRBJ2-5; D gene ambiguous. This CDR3 has 15 amino acids. Germline lookup yields CDR1 MNHNY and CDR2 SVGAGI (reference sequence). V was cut by 2 bases and J by 5 bases, with 15 bases left in between. The CDR3 DNA reads as TGTGCCAGCAGTTACGACGCGCTCGGGCACGAGACCCAGTACTTC. This codes for CASSYDALGHETQYF.

The chain couples TRBV6-5 to TRBJ2-7; the D gene is possibly TRBD1 (6 bases). The V end was cut by 6 bases, the J end by 2 bases, with 17 bases between. The CDR3 runs 15 residues. Germline values: CDR1 MNHEY, CDR2 SVGAGI. CDR3 coding DNA: TGTGCCAGCAGAACAGGTGGGCAGGGGCCCTACGAGCAGTACTTC. This codes for CASRTGGQGPYEQYF.

The CDR3 loop is CASSLAPGLAADTQYF. CDR3 sequence (DNA): TGCGCCAGCAGCTTGGCCCCCGGACTAGCGGCGGATACGCAGTATTTT. The V call is TRBV5-1, the J call TRBJ2-3; the match to TRBD2 covers 10 bases. The length of the CDR3 is 16 residues. CDR1 is SGHRS and CDR2 is YFSETQ in the germline V gene. Losses at the gene ends were 0 bases for V and 6 bases for J; bases not matched to a gene: 7.

This clonotype was found a few times. The chain links TRBV6-5 to TRBJ2-3; either TRBD1 or TRBD2 may supply D (5 bases each). V shed 0 bases and J shed 1 base, with 11 bases lying between them. Germline CDR1 and CDR2: MNHEY and SVGAGI. This CDR3 has 16 amino acids. The CDR3 reads CASSYSSRDGTDTQYF. In nucleotides, the CDR3 is TGTGCCAGCAGTTACTCGAGCAGGGACGGCACAGATACGCAGTATTTT.

This clonotype has only a few counts. V usage is TRBV5-1 and J usage is TRBJ1-4, with D unresolved. The germline gives CDR1 SGHRS, CDR2 YFSETQ. This CDR3 is built from 14 residues. Trimming removed 3 bases from V and 4 bases from J, with 10 bases in between. CDR3 amino acids: CASSSGSRNEKLFF. Here the CDR3 DNA reads TGCGCCAGCAGCTCCGGGTCTCGTAATGAAAAACTGTTTTTT.

The rearrangement uses TRBV21-1 and TRBJ1-6; the D call in the table, TRBD1, was not verified against the DNA. TRBV21-1 is flagged as a pseudogene. The length of the CDR3 is 12 residues. This CDR3 reads CASSPPHSPLHF. In DNA, the CDR3 is TGTGCCAGCAGCCCCCCCCATTCACCCCTCCACTTT.

This clonotype was seen at least ten times. The CDR3 protein is CASSLGSWGVRNEKLFF. The CDR3 DNA is TGTGCCAGCAGCTTGGGCTCGTGGGGAGTCAGGAATGAAAAACTGTTTTTT. This chain uses TRBV5-5 with TRBJ1-4; no reliable D call. The CDR3 spans 17 residues. CDR1 is SGHKS and CDR2 is YYEKEE in the germline V gene (reference sequence). The ends were cut back, 0 bases at V and 5 bases at J, with 17 bases in the middle.

The table lists this clonotype with many counts. This chain joins TRBV6-6 and TRBJ1-2; 7 bases are a match to TRBD1. This CDR3 is 12 amino acids long. CDR1 and CDR2 from the germline V gene are MNHNY and SVGAGI (reference sequence). V lost 2 bases to trimming and J lost 8 bases; unmatched junction nucleotides: 2. As DNA, the CDR3 is TGTGCCAGCAGTTACGAGACAGGGGGCTACACCTTC. Amino acids: CASSYETGGYTF.

A few counts support this clonotype. The chain uses TRBV2 and TRBJ1-5; D is possibly TRBD1 (5 bases). Germline-derived CDR1 and CDR2 are SNHLY and FYNNEI. The CDR3 runs to 14 residues. V lost 5 bases and J 8 bases, leaving 16 bases between the germline ends. In nucleotides, the CDR3 is TGTGCCAGCAGTAAGGCGGTGAGGGGTGAGCCCCAGCATTTT. It yields the protein CASSKAVRGEPQHF.

This clonotype was seen at least ten times. The chain joins TRBV12-3 or TRBV12-4 to TRBJ2-4, with 7 bases lining up with TRBD1. The CDR3 is 15 amino acids. V lost 3 bases, J lost 8 bases, and 10 bases stayed unmatched. The CDR3 protein is CASSLTGSIGDIQYF. DNA of the CDR3: TGTGCCAGCAGTTTGACAGGGAGTATCGGGGACATTCAGTACTTC.

V usage is TRBV28 and J usage is TRBJ2-4; a possible D gene is TRBD2 (6 bases). Trimming removed 6 bases from V and 1 base from J, with 19 bases in between. The CDR3 runs 17 residues. Germline V lookup: CDR1 MDHEN, CDR2 SYDVKM. The CDR3 here is CASSRTGGSAAKNIQYF. For the CDR3, the DNA is TGTGCCAGCAGCCGGACCGGAGGGTCAGCTGCCAAAAACATTCAGTACTTC.

The rearrangement joins TRBV20-1 to TRBJ2-6; no reliable D call. The CDR3 is 14 amino acids. Deletions cut 2 bases from V and 1 base from J, with 6 bases between. Germline V gives CDR1 DFQATT, CDR2 SNEGSKA (reference sequence). CDR3 bases: TGCAGTGCTAGAAAGTCGTCTGGGGCCAACGTCCTGACTTTC. Residues: CSARKSSGANVLTF.

This clonotype was observed many times. The V and J genes are TRBV6-5 and TRBJ1-1, with 7 positions matching TRBD1. Germline V gene data show CDR1 as MNHEY and CDR2 as SVGAGI. Losses at the gene ends were 5 bases for V and 0 bases for J; bases not matched to a gene: 9. This CDR3 contains 16 residues. The CDR3 sequence is CASSRPGGTMNTEAFF. CDR3 DNA: TGTGCCAGCAGTCGTCCAGGGGGAACAATGAACACTGAAGCTTTCTTT.